Sequencing of this TCR beta chain was carried out in a study of blood T cell repertoires in COVID-19. This clone was observed a few times. Assay used: immunoSEQ multiplex PCR; TCRdb lists only in-frame clones, some missing. Of 80,000 to 95,000 clones listed, 75% to 85% are singletons. Germline CDR1 is KGHSH and CDR2 is LQKENI. V lost 2 bases and J 2 bases, leaving 11 bases between the germline ends. This CDR3 is 15 amino acids long. The gene calls are TRBV18 and TRBJ2-3; D uncertain. The source of this sequence is an elderly man with COVID-19, enrolled during active disease. The specimen was peripheral blood. The CDR3 coding sequence is TGTGCCAGCTCACCAACGAAGAGTCTCACAGATACGCAGTATTTT. Translating it yields CASSPTKSLTDTQYF.